The rows below give T cell receptor beta chains drawn from one sample of a study of blood T cell repertoires in COVID-19. Produced via immunoSEQ multiplex PCR; TCRdb's table is partial and in-frame only. The table records just over 150,000 clones, 80% to 95% of them present only once. Specimen: peripheral blood. The receptors were sampled from a woman aged 50 to 65 with acute or convalescent COVID-19. Both conserved end residues are part of each CDR3. Each record gives: J gene, clone size, V gene, D gene, CDR3 DNA, CDR3 protein. The D gene is left open where the match is weak. Part of the rows lack a size; the others show once, few, many or a class for expanded clones.

TRBJ1-2 | - | TRBV4-1 | TRBD1 | TGCGCCAGCAGCCGAGAACAGGGGGGCTATGGCTACACCTTC | CASSREQGGYGYTF
TRBJ2-1 | - | TRBV20-1 | - | TGCAGTGCTAGTTCTCTGCACGGGGACAATGAGCAGTTCTTC | CSASSLHGDNEQFF
TRBJ1-2 | - | TRBV19 | TRBD1 | TGTGCCAGTAGTTTAACCGGGACAGGGAACCACTATGGCTACACCTTC | CASSLTGTGNHYGYTF
TRBJ1-6 | - | TRBV7-7 | TRBD1 | TGTGCCAGCAGCCCCGTTTGGACAGGGGGCGAGTCCTATAATTCACCCCTCCACTTT | CASSPVWTGGESYNSPLHF
TRBJ1-1 | - | TRBV7-3 | - | TGTGCCAGCAGCTACCAGGGAAGAACTGAAGCTTTCTTT | CASSYQGRTEAFF
TRBJ1-1 | - | TRBV19 | - | TGTGCCAGCCGGGGAGGGCCCGTCGGGGCTTTCTTT | CASRGGPVGAFF
TRBJ1-1 | - | TRBV6-6 | - | TGTGCCAGCAGTTACTCCGGGACTGGCGTACTTGAAGCTTTCTTT | CASSYSGTGVLEAFF
TRBJ1-1 | - | TRBV5-1 | - | TGCGCCAGCAGCCCCGGCCAGGGCACTGAAGCTTTCTTT | CASSPGQGTEAFF
TRBJ1-5 | few | TRBV7-9 | - | TGTGCCAGCAGCCAAGGGACAAGCAATCAGCCCCAGCATTTT | CASSQGTSNQPQHF
TRBJ2-3 | - | TRBV7-9 | - | TGTGCCAGCAGCTTATTAGAGATTCCAGATACGCAGTATTTT | CASSLLEIPDTQYF